The 9 T cell receptor beta chains reported below all come from one sample, sequenced in a study of CD8+ T cells in alopecia areata. Extraction and reverse transcription of RNA yielded cDNA as the sequencing template. Here immunoSEQ multiplex PCR was the method, and the copy in TCRdb shows in-frame clones only, minus some. Here the sample spans about 250,000 clones, around two thirds being singletons. Sequencing used CD4+ T cells sorted from blood, obtained at week 0. The receptors come from a human donor with alopecia areata.

V usage is TRBV6-5 and J usage is TRBJ1-1; D might be TRBD1 (5 bases). Deletions cut 4 bases from V and 5 bases from J, with 20 bases between. The CDR3 has 16 residues. The germline V gene encodes CDR1 MNHEY and CDR2 SVGAGI. The CDR3 nucleotides read TGTGCCAGCAGTTCCGTTCCGGGACGCCGGAGGACTGAAGCTTTCTTT. Translation gives CASSSVPGRRRTEAFF.

The V and J genes are TRBV29-1 and TRBJ1-2; D possibly corresponds to TRBD1 (5 bases). Trimming left V 7 bases short and J 4 bases short, with 13 bases between. Germline values: CDR1 SQVTM, CDR2 ANQGSEA. The CDR3 totals 12 residues. The CDR3 loop reads CSAKTAGYGYTF. The CDR3 DNA reads TGCAGCGCCAAGACAGCAGGCTATGGCTACACCTTC.

This clone was observed a few times. This chain joins TRBV6-6 and TRBJ2-2; no reliable D call. The CDR3 loop spans 11 amino acids. The germline V gene encodes CDR1 MNHNY and CDR2 SVGAGI (reference sequence). Between the trimmed V and J ends, which lost 11 bases and 1 base, there was a span of 5 bases. CDR3 loop: CACKNTGELFF. Here the CDR3 DNA reads TGTGCCTGCAAGAACACCGGGGAGCTGTTTTTT.

The chain combines TRBV4-1 with TRBJ1-1; D ambiguous. This CDR3 contains 11 residues. V lost 8 bases, J lost 6 bases, and 10 bases lay in between. Germline V gene lookup returns CDR1 MGHRA and CDR2 YSYEKL. The CDR3 nucleotides read TGCGCCAGCGGGTCGGCGCCTGAAGCTTTCTTT. Its protein product is CASGSAPEAFF.

The rearrangement joins TRBV5-6 to TRBJ2-1; D not resolved. This CDR3 spans 14 amino acids. The V end lost 4 bases, the J end lost 6 bases, and 14 bases lay between the germline ends. Germline assignment: CDR1 SGHDT and CDR2 YYEEEE. As DNA, the CDR3 is TGTGCCAGCAGCCTCCGGGCCATACGCAATGAGCAGTTCTTC. Its protein product is CASSLRAIRNEQFF.

This chain uses TRBV29-1 with TRBJ2-5; D is unresolved. V lost 7 bases to trimming and J lost 1 base, with 10 bases between them. This CDR3 has 12 residues. Germline V CDR1 and CDR2: SQVTM, ANQGSEA. The CDR3 protein is CSASVSQETQYF. The CDR3 nucleotides are TGCAGCGCCTCAGTATCCCAAGAGACCCAGTACTTC.

This clone was observed a few times. The chain combines TRBV20-1 with TRBJ2-3, with D possibly matching TRBD2 (6 bases). This CDR3 region has 9 residues. Trimming shortened V by 6 bases and J by 8 bases, and 6 bases separated the two germline ends. Germline V lookup: CDR1 DFQATT, CDR2 SNEGSKA (reference sequence). CDR3 amino acids: CSAGGTQYF. The CDR3 DNA reads TGCAGTGCCGGGGGTACGCAGTATTTT.

V gene TRBV7-9 combines with J gene TRBJ2-7, with TRBD1 identical over 9 bases. CDR1 and CDR2 from the germline V gene are SEHNR and FQNEAQ (reference sequence). This CDR3 has 14 amino acids. The ends lost 1 base at V and 5 bases at J; junction bases unmatched: 3. The chain's CDR3 is CASSLVGDRDEQYF. CDR3 in DNA: TGTGCCAGCAGCTTAGTCGGGGACAGGGACGAGCAGTACTTC.

This clone has only a few counts. This chain links TRBV29-1 with TRBJ2-1; D uncertain. In germline, CDR1 is SQVTM, CDR2 ANQGSEA. The CDR3 is made up of 11 amino acids. The ends were cut back, 5 bases at V and 7 bases at J, with 9 bases in the middle. The CDR3 loop is CSVTTLNEQFF. CDR3 in DNA: TGCAGCGTTACGACCCTTAATGAGCAGTTCTTC.